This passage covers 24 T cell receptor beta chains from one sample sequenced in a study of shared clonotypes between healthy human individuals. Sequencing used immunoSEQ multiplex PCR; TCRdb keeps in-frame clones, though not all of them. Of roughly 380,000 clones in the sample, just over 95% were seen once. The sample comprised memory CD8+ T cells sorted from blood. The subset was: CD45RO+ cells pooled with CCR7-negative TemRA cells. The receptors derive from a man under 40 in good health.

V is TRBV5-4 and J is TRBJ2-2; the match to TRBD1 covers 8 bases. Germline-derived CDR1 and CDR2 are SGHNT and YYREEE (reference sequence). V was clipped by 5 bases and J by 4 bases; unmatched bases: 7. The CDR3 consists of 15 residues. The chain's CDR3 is CASSSGQGATGELFF. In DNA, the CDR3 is TGTGCCAGCAGTTCTGGACAGGGTGCCACCGGGGAGCTGTTTTTT.

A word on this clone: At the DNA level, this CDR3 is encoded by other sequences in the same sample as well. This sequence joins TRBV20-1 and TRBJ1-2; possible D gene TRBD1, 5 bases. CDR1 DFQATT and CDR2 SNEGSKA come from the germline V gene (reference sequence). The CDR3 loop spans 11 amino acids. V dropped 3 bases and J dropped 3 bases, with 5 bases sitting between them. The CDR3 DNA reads TGCAGTGCTAGCAGGGACTATGGCTACACCTTC. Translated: CSASRDYGYTF.

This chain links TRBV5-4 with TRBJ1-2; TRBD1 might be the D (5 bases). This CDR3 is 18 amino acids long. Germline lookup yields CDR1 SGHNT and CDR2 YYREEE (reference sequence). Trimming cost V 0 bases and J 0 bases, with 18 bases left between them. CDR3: CASSLGAGRTTANYGYTF. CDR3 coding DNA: TGTGCCAGCAGCTTGGGGGCTGGCAGGACGACAGCTAACTATGGCTACACCTTC. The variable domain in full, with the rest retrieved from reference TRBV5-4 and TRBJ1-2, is ETGVTQSPTHLIKTRGQQVTLRCSSQSGHNTVSWYQQALGQGPQFIFQYYREEENGRGNFPPRFSGLQFPNYSSELNVNALELDDSALYLCASSLGAGRTTANYGYTFGSGTRLTVV.

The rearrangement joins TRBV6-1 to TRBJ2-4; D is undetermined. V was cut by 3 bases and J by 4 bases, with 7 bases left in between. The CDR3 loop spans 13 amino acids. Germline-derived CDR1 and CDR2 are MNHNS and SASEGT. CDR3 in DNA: TGTGCCAGCAGTGACGACCCAAAAAACATTCAGTACTTC. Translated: CASSDDPKNIQYF.

The CDR3 protein is CASSLAKGQPQHF. The CDR3 nucleotides are TGTGCCAGCAGCTTAGCGAAAGGTCAGCCCCAGCATTTT. The V gene is TRBV7-9, the J gene TRBJ1-5; D is undetermined. CDR1 SEHNR and CDR2 FQNEAQ come from the germline V gene (reference sequence). This CDR3 has 13 residues. The V and J ends lost 0 bases and 6 bases respectively, with 6 bases between them.

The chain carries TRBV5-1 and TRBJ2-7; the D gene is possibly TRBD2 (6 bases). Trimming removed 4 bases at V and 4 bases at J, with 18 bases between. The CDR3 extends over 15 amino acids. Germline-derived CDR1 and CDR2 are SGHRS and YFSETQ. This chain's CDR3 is CASSPTSTGGYEQYF. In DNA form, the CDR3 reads TGCGCCAGCAGCCCCACCTCCACTGGGGGGTACGAGCAGTACTTC.

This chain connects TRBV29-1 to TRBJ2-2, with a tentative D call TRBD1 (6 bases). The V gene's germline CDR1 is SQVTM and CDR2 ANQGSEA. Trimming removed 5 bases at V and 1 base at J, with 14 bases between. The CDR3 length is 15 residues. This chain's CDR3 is CSVSPGTRNTGELFF. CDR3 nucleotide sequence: TGCAGCGTTTCACCCGGGACAAGGAACACCGGGGAGCTGTTTTTT.

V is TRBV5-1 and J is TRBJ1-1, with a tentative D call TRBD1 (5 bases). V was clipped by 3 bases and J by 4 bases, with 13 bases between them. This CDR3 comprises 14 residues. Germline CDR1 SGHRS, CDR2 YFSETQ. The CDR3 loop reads CASSYGGVSTEAFF. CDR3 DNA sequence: TGCGCCAGCAGCTATGGGGGAGTTAGCACTGAAGCTTTCTTT.

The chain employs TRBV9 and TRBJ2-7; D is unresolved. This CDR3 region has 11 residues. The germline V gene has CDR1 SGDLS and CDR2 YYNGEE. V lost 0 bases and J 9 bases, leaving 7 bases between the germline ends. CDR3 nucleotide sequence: TGTGCCAGCAGCGTAGGCCTGGGGCAGTACTTC. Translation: CASSVGLGQYF.

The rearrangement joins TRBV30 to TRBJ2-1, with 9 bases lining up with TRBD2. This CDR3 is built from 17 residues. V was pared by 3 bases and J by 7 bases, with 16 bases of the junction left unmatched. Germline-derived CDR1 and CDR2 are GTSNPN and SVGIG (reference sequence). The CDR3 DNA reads TGTGCCTGGAGCGTTATGCGGGAGGGCCGGCCATTAAATGAGCAGTTCTTC. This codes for CAWSVMREGRPLNEQFF.

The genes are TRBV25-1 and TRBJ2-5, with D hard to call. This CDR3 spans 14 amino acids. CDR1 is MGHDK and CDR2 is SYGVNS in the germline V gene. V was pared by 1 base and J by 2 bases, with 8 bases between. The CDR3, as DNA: TGTGCCAGCAGTGAATCAGGCCGACAAGAGACCCAGTACTTC. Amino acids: CASSESGRQETQYF.

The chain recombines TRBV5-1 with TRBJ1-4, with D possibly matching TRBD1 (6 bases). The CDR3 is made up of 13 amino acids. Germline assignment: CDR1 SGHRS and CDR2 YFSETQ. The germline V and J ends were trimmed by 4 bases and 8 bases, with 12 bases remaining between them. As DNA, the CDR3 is TGCGCCAGCAGCCAGGGGTTTGGGGAAAAACTGTTTTTT. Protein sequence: CASSQGFGEKLFF.

The CDR3 protein is CASSPGTGYETQYF. The CDR3 region has the DNA TGCGCCAGCAGCCCAGGGACAGGGTACGAGACCCAGTACTTC. J is TRBJ2-5 and V is TRBV5-1, with TRBD1 matching over 9 bases. The germline V gene has CDR1 SGHRS and CDR2 YFSETQ. V shed 4 bases, J shed 5 bases, and the junction held 6 bases outside the gene matches. The CDR3 runs 14 residues. Complete variable domain (other parts from reference TRBV5-1 and TRBJ2-5): KAGVTQTPRYLIKTRGQQVTLSCSPISGHRSVSWYQQTPGQGLQFLFEYFSETQRNKGNFPGRFSGRQFSNSRSEMNVSTLELGDSALYLCASSPGTGYETQYFGPGTRLLVL.

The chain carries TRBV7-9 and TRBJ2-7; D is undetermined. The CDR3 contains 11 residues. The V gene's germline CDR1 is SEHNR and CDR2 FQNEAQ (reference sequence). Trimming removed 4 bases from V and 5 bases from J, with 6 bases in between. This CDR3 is CASSSMDEQYF. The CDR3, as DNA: TGTGCCAGCAGCTCAATGGACGAGCAGTACTTC.

CDR3 region: CVSAGVNEQFF. As DNA, the CDR3 is TGTGTCTCTGCCGGGGTGAATGAGCAGTTCTTC. The chain recombines TRBV12-5 with TRBJ2-1; D may be TRBD2 (5 bases). The CDR3 contains 11 residues. Per the germline V gene, CDR1 is LGHNT and CDR2 is FRNRAP.

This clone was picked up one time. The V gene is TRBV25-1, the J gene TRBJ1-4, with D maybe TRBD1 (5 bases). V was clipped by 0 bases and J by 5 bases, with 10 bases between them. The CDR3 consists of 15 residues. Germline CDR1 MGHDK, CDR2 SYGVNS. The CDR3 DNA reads TGTGCCAGCAGTGAATACAGGGAGACAAATGAAAAACTGTTTTTT. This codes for CASSEYRETNEKLFF.

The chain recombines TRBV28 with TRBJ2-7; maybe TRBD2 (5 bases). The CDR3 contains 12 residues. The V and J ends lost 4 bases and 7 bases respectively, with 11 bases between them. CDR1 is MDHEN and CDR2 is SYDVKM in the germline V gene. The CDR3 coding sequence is TGTGCCAGCAGTTCCCGGACTTTTGAGCAGTACTTC. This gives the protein CASSSRTFEQYF.

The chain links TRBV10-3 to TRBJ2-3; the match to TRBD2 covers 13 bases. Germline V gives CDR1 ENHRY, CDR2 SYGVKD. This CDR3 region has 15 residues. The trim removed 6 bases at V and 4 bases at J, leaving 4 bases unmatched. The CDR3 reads CAIRRTSGRPDTQYF. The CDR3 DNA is TGTGCCATCAGGAGGACTAGCGGGAGACCAGATACGCAGTATTTT.

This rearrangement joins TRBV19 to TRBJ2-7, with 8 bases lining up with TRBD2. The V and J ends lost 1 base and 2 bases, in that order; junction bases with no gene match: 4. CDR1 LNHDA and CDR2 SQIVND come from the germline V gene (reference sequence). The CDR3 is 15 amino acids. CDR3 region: CASSIAAGAPYEQYF. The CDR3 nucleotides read TGTGCCAGTAGTATAGCAGCGGGAGCCCCCTACGAGCAGTACTTC.

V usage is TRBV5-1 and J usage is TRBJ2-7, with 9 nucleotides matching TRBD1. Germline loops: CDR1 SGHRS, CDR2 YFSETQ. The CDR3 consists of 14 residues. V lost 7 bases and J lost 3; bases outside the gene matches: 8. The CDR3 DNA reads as TGCGCCAGCCGTGCTCCGGGACAGGGCTACGAGCAGTACTTC. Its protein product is CASRAPGQGYEQYF.

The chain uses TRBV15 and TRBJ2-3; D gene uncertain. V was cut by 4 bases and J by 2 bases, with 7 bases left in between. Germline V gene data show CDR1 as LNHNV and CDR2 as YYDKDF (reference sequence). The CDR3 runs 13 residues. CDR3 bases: TGTGCCACCAGCACTGGGTACACAGATACGCAGTATTTT. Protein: CATSTGYTDTQYF.

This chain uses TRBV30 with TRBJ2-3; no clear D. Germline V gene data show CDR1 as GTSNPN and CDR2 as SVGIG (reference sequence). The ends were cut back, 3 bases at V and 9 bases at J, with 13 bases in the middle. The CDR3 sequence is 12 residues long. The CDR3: CAWSKSYETQYF. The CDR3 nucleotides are TGTGCCTGGAGCAAAAGCTACGAGACGCAGTATTTT.

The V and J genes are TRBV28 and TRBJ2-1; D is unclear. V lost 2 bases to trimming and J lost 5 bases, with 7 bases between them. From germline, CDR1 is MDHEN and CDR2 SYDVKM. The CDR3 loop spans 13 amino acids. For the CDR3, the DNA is TGTGCCAGCAGTTTAATGGGAAACAATGAGCAGTTCTTC. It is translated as CASSLMGNNEQFF.

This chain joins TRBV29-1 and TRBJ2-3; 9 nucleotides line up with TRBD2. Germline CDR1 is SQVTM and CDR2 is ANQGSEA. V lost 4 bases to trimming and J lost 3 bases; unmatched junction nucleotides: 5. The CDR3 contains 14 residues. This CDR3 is CSVATSGRTDTQYF. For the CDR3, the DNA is TGCAGCGTTGCAACGAGCGGGAGGACAGATACGCAGTATTTT.